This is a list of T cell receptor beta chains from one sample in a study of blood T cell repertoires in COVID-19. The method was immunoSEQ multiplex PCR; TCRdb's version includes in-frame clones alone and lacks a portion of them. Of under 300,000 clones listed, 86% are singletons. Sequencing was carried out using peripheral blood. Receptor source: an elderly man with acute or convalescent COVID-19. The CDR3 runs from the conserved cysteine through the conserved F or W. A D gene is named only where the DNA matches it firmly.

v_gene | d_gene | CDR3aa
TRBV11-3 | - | CASRERNQETQYF
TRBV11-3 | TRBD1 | CASSPGQNTDTQYF
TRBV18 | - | CASSEQGRYEQYF
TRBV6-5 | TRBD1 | CASSYPGQGAYGYTF
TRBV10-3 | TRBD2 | CAISPGRGGNNEQFF
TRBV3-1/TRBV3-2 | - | CASSRFRGEGEAFF
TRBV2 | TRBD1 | CASSVGTGFNQPQHF
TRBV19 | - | CASTPGHSKNTGELFF
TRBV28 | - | CASSLAGPQETQYF
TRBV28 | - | CATLNRLPRGYTF
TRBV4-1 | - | CASSRGETVRPYGYTF
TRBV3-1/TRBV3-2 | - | CASSQGSPFNEQFF
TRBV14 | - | CASSQERQLSYYEQYF
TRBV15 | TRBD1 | CATSRSPGGAEGYTF
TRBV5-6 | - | CATRGQGGTDTQYF
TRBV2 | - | CASSEISDTEAFF
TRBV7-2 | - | CASSFREQAYTIYF
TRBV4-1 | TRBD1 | CASSPRTGNTEAFF
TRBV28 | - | CASTQARRSEQFF
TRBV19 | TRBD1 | CASSVRTGARDQPQHF
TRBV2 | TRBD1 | CASTQTGPYGYTF
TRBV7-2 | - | CASSLAGGNYNEQFF
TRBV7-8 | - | CASSFNGLDPIQYF
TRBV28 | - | CASSLGGVSGNTIYF
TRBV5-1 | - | CASSWRQATEAFF
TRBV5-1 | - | CASSLGQGNQETQYF
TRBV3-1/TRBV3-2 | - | CASTPLTVGSGNTIYF
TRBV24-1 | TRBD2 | CATSDSSGRAHEQFF
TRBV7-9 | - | CASSSFRPGHGEQYF
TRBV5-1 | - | CASSLGDSRETQYF
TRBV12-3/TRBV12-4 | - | CASSLRTQYGYTF
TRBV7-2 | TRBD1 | CASSLGQGPNNEQFF
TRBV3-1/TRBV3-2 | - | CASSQGSGGTSEAFF
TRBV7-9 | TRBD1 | CASSFGQGDQPQHF
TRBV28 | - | CASSLFLSMNTEAFF
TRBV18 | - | CASSPSLYEQYF